These 2 T cell receptor beta chains share one sample of origin, sequenced in a study of T cell responses to AZD1222 COVID-19 vaccine. Generated by immunoSEQ multiplex PCR, the TCRdb table keeps only in-frame clones and is missing some. The repertoire has 160,000 or so clones, approximately 94% of them found once; the top ten carry roughly 2.5%. The specimen comprised peripheral blood, sampled on day 0 of AZD1222 vaccination. Source of these receptors: an adult in good health.

The chain carries TRBV2 and TRBJ2-1; 10 bases map to TRBD2. J was trimmed by 3 bases and V by 8 bases; bases with no gene match: 4. CDR1 SNHLY and CDR2 FYNNEI come from the germline V gene. CDR3 length equals 14 residues. This CDR3 is CASPSGSSYNEQFF. CDR3 nucleotide sequence: TGTGCCAGCCCTAGCGGGAGTAGCTACAATGAGCAGTTCTTC. Full variable domain (outside the CDR3, taken from reference TRBV2 and TRBJ2-1): EPEVTQTPSHQVTQMGQEVILRCVPISNHLYFYWYRQILGQKVEFLVSFYNNEISEKSEIFDDQFSVERPDGSNFTLKIRSTKLEDSAMYFCASPSGSSYNEQFFGPGTRLTVL.

The chain joins TRBV7-9 to TRBJ2-5; D gene unclear. This CDR3 has 14 residues. The V and J ends lost 2 bases and 0 bases respectively, with 7 bases between them. Germline loops: CDR1 SEHNR, CDR2 FQNEAQ (reference sequence). The CDR3 nucleotides are TGTGCCAGCAGCTTACGACCAAACCAAGAGACCCAGTACTTC. It specifies CASSLRPNQETQYF.